Reported below is one T cell receptor (beta chain). No cognate antigen has been identified for it. Within one base of it there is no much larger clone, and no base qualities were kept. The CDR3 covers 15 residues, taking in both the cysteine and the phenylalanine. CDR3 DNA only is kept here, 45 bases in frame from base 1. CDR1 and CDR2, looked up from the germline V gene, are MRHNA and SNTAGT. V is pared back by 6 bases and J by 2 bases, with 14 bases lying between the germline termini. This specimen comes from a study of Ad26.COV2.S vaccination and SARS-CoV-2 variants (dated by TCRdb to the early 2020s). A note on the overall study: Vaccine-arm donors were drawn from COV1001, a multicentre, randomized, double-blind, placebo-controlled phase I-IIa trial of Ad26.COV2.S in healthy adults. Ad26.COV2.S was given intramuscularly at 5x10^10 or 1x10^11 viral particles, as a single shot or as two shots 56 days apart. TCRbeta repertoire sequencing served as the tool for gauging how specific and how broad the SARS-CoV-2-reactive T cell receptors were following Ad26.COV2.S vaccination. The TCR-sequenced set comprised approximately 30 samples: around 20 Ad26.COV2.S vaccine recipients, 5 placebo recipients and 8 SARS-CoV-2 convalescent individuals. Trial participants were randomized into five groups of five: low-dose or high-dose Ad26.COV2.S given once or twice, or placebo on both occasions. Investigators did not know the trial group allocation while performing experiments and assessing outcomes.

The immunoSEQ Assay was used to sequence TCRbeta CDR3 regions. After extraction, genomic DNA underwent amplification by bias-controlled multiplex PCR, followed by high-throughput sequencing. In the authors' own workflow: To quantify the absolute abundance of every unique TCRbeta CDR3 region, sequences were collapsed and filtered. Usable DNA was measured by amplifying reference genes present in all nucleated cells, and TCRbeta template counts were normalized to that usable DNA to estimate T cell fraction. Repertoire TCRs were annotated as SARS-CoV-2-specific by exact matching of V gene, CDR3 amino acid sequence and J gene to a known reactive TCR set. The reference SARS-CoV-2 TCR set was derived from MIRA and filtered for enrichment in COVID-19-positive ImmuneCODE repertoires, a step that removed public or cross-reactive TCRs. Based on the MIRA antigens, annotated TCRs were further analysed at the level of specific ORF or position within ORF. Breadth was defined as annotated unique rearrangements over total unique productive rearrangements; depth was the summed frequency of those rearrangements. Group comparisons of TCR breadth used two-sided Wilcoxon rank-sum tests. Drawn from immuneACCESS, this table holds only the in-frame rearrangements with V and J called that TCRdb kept. Clones are partly lost; checked studies trace under half to an unresolved V gene and leave the rest unexplained. V and J calls and clone size are copied from that table; D and trimming were computed from the DNA. This sample is represented by around 270,000 clones; around 88% of them were singletons. The top ten constitute roughly 3% of the sample.

The treatment or condition label, as the study defines it: roughly 20 received Ad26.COV2.S at low or high dose, single or two shots; several received placebo; per-sample allocation not given. Repertoires of vaccine and placebo recipients were sequenced from samples taken on day 63 after the first injection. Between 29 July and 7 August 2020, Cohort 1b enrolled about 27 adults aged 18-55 years at one site in Boston, USA. Ad26.COV2.S was a replication-incompetent adenovirus type 26 vector expressing a prefusion-stabilized SARS-CoV-2 spike protein from the original Wuhan strain. The paper as a whole reports these results and caveats: The authors noted that the TCR breadth and depth analyses may have underestimated total T cell responses. After vaccination, substantial breadth of spike-specific CD8+ and CD4+ T cell responses was reported. The study was not powered for comparison of responses between vaccine doses or regimens. Vaccine and placebo recipients had comparable non-spike TCR breadth, which fits with the vaccine containing only spike. Compared with placebo recipients, Ad26.COV2.S recipients showed higher spike-specific TCR breadth (P = 0.0014).

Rearrangement joined TRBV6-4 to TRBJ2-1, with a weak D call of TRBD2 (6 bases match). The source was peripheral blood, collected in a trial of Ad26.COV2.S vaccine versus placebo. This receptor was identified in a person between 18 and 60 years old who received the Ad26.COV2.S COVID-19 vaccine or a placebo. CDR3 region: CASSPGSGTYNEQFF. The sequenced DNA: TGTGCCAGCAGCCCCGGGAGTGGGACCTACAATGAGCAGTTCTTC.